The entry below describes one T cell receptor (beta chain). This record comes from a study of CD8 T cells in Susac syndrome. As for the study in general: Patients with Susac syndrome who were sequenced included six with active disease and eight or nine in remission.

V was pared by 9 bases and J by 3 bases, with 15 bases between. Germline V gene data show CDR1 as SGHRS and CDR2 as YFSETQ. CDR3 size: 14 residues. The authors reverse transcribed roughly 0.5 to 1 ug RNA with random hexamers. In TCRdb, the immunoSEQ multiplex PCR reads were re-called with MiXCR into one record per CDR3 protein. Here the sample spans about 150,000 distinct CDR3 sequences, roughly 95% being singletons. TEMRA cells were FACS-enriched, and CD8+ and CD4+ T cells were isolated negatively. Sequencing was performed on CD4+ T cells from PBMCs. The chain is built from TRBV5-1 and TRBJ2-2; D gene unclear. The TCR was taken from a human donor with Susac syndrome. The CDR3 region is CATSTGSYTGELFF. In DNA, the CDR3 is TGCGCCACCTCTACCGGGTCCTACACCGGGGAGCTGTTTTTT.